Following are 32 T cell receptor beta chains from one sample sequenced in a study of cytomegalovirus exposure and HLA in healthy donors. The repertoire was sequenced with immunoSEQ multiplex PCR; TCRdb's copy has only in-frame clones and lacks some. This table holds roughly 310,000 clones, nearly 90% found once. The sequenced material came from PBMCs. These receptors all come from a man younger than 45 in good health and CMV-seronegative.

The chain employs TRBV2 and TRBJ2-3; 11 nucleotides match TRBD2. The CDR3 is 18 amino acids. V lost 0 bases to trimming and J lost 0 bases; unmatched junction nucleotides: 5. From germline, CDR1 is SNHLY and CDR2 FYNNEI. This CDR3 is CASSEAELAGGSTDTQYF. The CDR3 DNA is TGTGCCAGCAGTGAAGCTGAGCTAGCGGGGGGAAGCACAGATACGCAGTATTTT.

The chain employs TRBV5-6 and TRBJ2-4; D unresolved. CDR3 length: 14 amino acids. Germline CDR1 SGHDT, CDR2 YYEEEE. The V gene lost 3 bases and the J gene lost 0 bases, with 7 bases spanning the gap. DNA of the CDR3: TGTGCCAGCAGCTCTCCGGGAGCCAAAAACATTCAGTACTTC. As protein: CASSSPGAKNIQYF. The variable domain in full, with the rest retrieved from reference TRBV5-6 and TRBJ2-4, is DAGVTQSPTHLIKTRGQQVTLRCSPKSGHDTVSWYQQALGQGPQFIFQYYEEEERQRGNFPDRFSGHQFPNYSSELNVNALLLGDSALYLCASSSPGAKNIQYFGAGTRLSVL.

For the CDR3, the DNA is TGCGCCAGCAGCCAAGGGCCCACGGTAGGAGCGGGGGACTACGAGCAGTACTTC. Amino acid sequence: CASSQGPTVGAGDYEQYF. This chain links TRBV4-3 with TRBJ2-7, with 8 bases aligning to TRBD2. Germline lookup yields CDR1 LGHNA and CDR2 YSLEER. CDR3 size: 18 residues. The J segment lost 3 bases and the V segment lost 1 base, leaving 14 bases of the junction unmatched.

The chain has TRBV29-1 and TRBJ2-1; 12 bases map to TRBD2. This CDR3 is 14 amino acids long. Unmatched junction bases numbered 5, after V lost 3 bases and J lost 8 bases. Germline CDR1 reads SQVTM; CDR2 reads ANQGSEA. DNA for the CDR3: TGCAGCGTTGATCGGACTAGCGGGGACTATGAGCAGTTCTTC. Its translation is CSVDRTSGDYEQFF.

The rearrangement links TRBV4-2 to TRBJ1-1; D not certain. Germline lookup yields CDR1 LGHNA and CDR2 YNFKEQ. The CDR3 sequence is 16 residues long. V lost 1 base, J lost 4 bases, and 16 bases lay in between. The CDR3 bases are TGTGCCAGCAGCCAAGCTCTTCTAGGACTAGGCACTGAAGCTTTCTTT. Its translation is CASSQALLGLGTEAFF.

The chain links TRBV27 to TRBJ2-7; D not resolved. The CDR3 totals 13 residues. Germline assignment: CDR1 MNHEY and CDR2 SMNVEV (reference sequence). Deletions cut 5 bases from V and 2 bases from J, with 10 bases between. The CDR3 bases are TGTGCCAGCAGTAGCAGGATCCCCTACGAGCAGTACTTC. The encoded protein is CASSSRIPYEQYF.

V and J are TRBV4-1 and TRBJ2-3; TRBD1 might be the D (5 bases). From germline, CDR1 is MGHRA and CDR2 YSYEKL. The V end lost 0 bases, the J end lost 2 bases, and 9 bases lay between the germline ends. This CDR3 comprises 15 residues. CDR3 loop: CASSQDRAPTDTQYF. DNA of the CDR3: TGCGCCAGCAGCCAAGACAGGGCCCCCACAGATACGCAGTATTTT.

V usage is TRBV7-2 and J usage is TRBJ2-5, with D maybe TRBD2 (6 bases). Germline V CDR1 and CDR2: SGHTA, FQGNSA. The V end lost 10 bases, the J end lost 1 base, and 19 bases lay between the germline ends. This CDR3 has 15 residues. CDR3 DNA: TGTGCCACCAGGTTAGCGGCGGTCCCCCAAGAGACCCAGTACTTC. Its translation is CATRLAAVPQETQYF.

The V call is TRBV6-4, the J call TRBJ2-1, with no clear D. Germline lookup yields CDR1 MRHNA and CDR2 SNTAGT. This CDR3 has 16 amino acids. The V and J ends lost 0 bases and 10 bases respectively, with 19 bases between them. Here the CDR3 reads CASSDSFRLPGREQFF. CDR3 nucleotides: TGTGCCAGCAGTGACTCTTTTAGGCTGCCAGGAAGGGAGCAGTTCTTC.

The genes are TRBV7-2 and TRBJ1-2; 8 bases are shared with TRBD1. Looked up from germline, CDR1 is SGHTA and CDR2 is FQGNSA. Unmatched junction bases numbered 8, after V lost 5 bases and J lost 6 bases. This CDR3 is 14 amino acids long. CDR3 DNA sequence: TGTGCCAGCAGCATCACTTCAGGGGGCCATGGCTACACCTTC. As protein: CASSITSGGHGYTF. Supplemented by reference TRBV7-2 and TRBJ1-2, the full variable domain reads GAGVSQSPSNKVTEKGKDVELRCDPISGHTALYWYRQSLGQGLEFLIYFQGNSAPDKSGLPSDRFSAERTGGSVSTLTIQRTQQEDSAVYLCASSITSGGHGYTFGSGTRLTVV.

This clone has more than one count but fewer than ten. This chain connects TRBV27 to TRBJ1-2; no firm D call. Germline V gene data show CDR1 as MNHEY and CDR2 as SMNVEV (reference sequence). V lost 4 bases and J 2 bases, leaving 11 bases between the germline ends. This CDR3 comprises 14 residues. In DNA form, the CDR3 reads TGTGCCAGCAGTTCACCGTCCGGGAACTATGGCTACACCTTC. Translated, it gives CASSSPSGNYGYTF.

The genes are TRBV7-9 and TRBJ1-3; D perhaps matches TRBD1 (6 bases). Germline lookup yields CDR1 SEHNR and CDR2 FQNEAQ (reference sequence). Trimming pared 6 bases from V and 4 bases from J, leaving 13 bases between. The CDR3 extends over 14 amino acids. The CDR3 DNA reads as TGTGCCAGCAGTCATACAGGGCCCGGAAACACCATATATTTT. Translation: CASSHTGPGNTIYF. The full variable domain, rest sourced from reference TRBV7-9 and TRBJ1-3, is DTGVSQNPRHKITKRGQNVTFRCDPISEHNRLYWYRQTLGQGPEFLTYFQNEAQLEKSRLLSDRFSAERPKGSFSTLEIQRTEQGDSAMYLCASSHTGPGNTIYFGEGSWLTVV.

The chain couples TRBV5-1 to TRBJ2-1; 12 nucleotides agree with TRBD2. Germline V lookup: CDR1 SGHRS, CDR2 YFSETQ. The CDR3 sequence is 16 residues long. V gave up 5 bases and J gave up 7 bases; unmatched junction bases: 10. The CDR3 nucleotides read TGCGCCAGCAGTTTTACTAGCGGGGGGACAGGGAATGAGCAGTTCTTC. Its protein product is CASSFTSGGTGNEQFF.

V and J are TRBV2 and TRBJ2-7; 14 bases fit TRBD2. Germline V lookup: CDR1 SNHLY, CDR2 FYNNEI. The CDR3 has 18 amino acids. J was trimmed by 1 base and V by 1 base; bases with no gene match: 6. The CDR3 DNA reads as TGTGCCAGCAGTGAAGATGGACTAGCGGGGGGCCTTTCCTACGAGCAGTACTTC. It translates to CASSEDGLAGGLSYEQYF.

This clone has more than one count but fewer than ten. This sequence joins TRBV6-5 and TRBJ1-2; weak D call: TRBD1 (6 bases). The CDR3 totals 12 residues. Trimming shortened V by 4 bases and J by 5 bases, and 8 bases separated the two germline ends. CDR1 and CDR2 (germline): MNHEY, SVGAGI. Here the CDR3 DNA reads TGTGCCAGCAGTTCCACAGGGTATGGCTACACCTTC. The encoded protein is CASSSTGYGYTF.

The V call is TRBV6-5, the J call TRBJ2-7; 7 bases fit TRBD2. V gave up 6 bases and J gave up 1 base; unmatched junction bases: 6. Per the germline V gene, CDR1 is MNHEY and CDR2 is SVGAGI. The CDR3 is 14 residues long. Here the CDR3 DNA reads TGTGCCAGCAGCCTGGGGCGGGGGTCCTACGAGCAGTACTTC. Translation: CASSLGRGSYEQYF.

The rearrangement joins TRBV30 to TRBJ1-2, with D maybe TRBD1 (5 bases). This CDR3 has 15 amino acids. Trimming took 0 bases from V and 4 from J, leaving 15 bases between them. The germline V gene has CDR1 GTSNPN and CDR2 SVGIG (reference sequence). DNA for the CDR3: TGTGCCTGGAGTGTCCTGGGTAGGGGCGGCTATGGCTACACCTTC. Its protein is CAWSVLGRGGYGYTF.

CDR3 loop: CASSPAGGEGEQYF. CDR3 DNA sequence: TGCGCCAGCAGTCCGGCGGGCGGGGAAGGCGAGCAGTACTTC. This chain uses TRBV10-1 with TRBJ2-7; D is perhaps TRBD2 (6 bases). This CDR3 is 14 amino acids long. Trimming shortened V by 5 bases and J by 6 bases, and 17 bases separated the two germline ends. Germline CDR1 reads WNHNN; CDR2 reads SYGVQD (reference sequence).

This clone was observed a single time. The chain links TRBV5-1 to TRBJ1-1; no firm D call. There are 14 residues in the CDR3. CDR1 and CDR2 (germline): SGHRS, YFSETQ. Trimming cost V 4 bases and J 0 bases, with 10 bases left between them. The CDR3 sequence is CASSPRLMNTEAFF. For the CDR3, the DNA is TGCGCCAGCAGCCCCAGACTCATGAACACTGAAGCTTTCTTT.

The V call is TRBV6-5, the J call TRBJ2-1; TRBD1 matches at 7 bases. CDR3 length: 15 residues. Unmatched junction bases numbered 9, after V lost 6 bases and J lost 4 bases. The germline V gene encodes CDR1 MNHEY and CDR2 SVGAGI. CDR3 in amino acids: CASRARGQTYNEQFF. CDR3 bases: TGTGCCAGCAGGGCGAGGGGACAGACTTACAATGAGCAGTTCTTC.

This sequence joins TRBV5-1 and TRBJ2-3, with D unclear. Trimming removed 4 bases at V and 0 bases at J, with 15 bases between. The CDR3 loop spans 16 amino acids. In germline, CDR1 is SGHRS, CDR2 YFSETQ. CDR3 in amino acids: CASSRLALSSTDTQYF. CDR3 nucleotide sequence: TGCGCCAGCAGCCGACTGGCGCTAAGCAGCACAGATACGCAGTATTTT.

The rearrangement links TRBV7-2 to TRBJ1-5; possibly TRBD1 for D (6 bases). The CDR3 extends over 14 amino acids. The V gene's germline CDR1 is SGHTA and CDR2 FQGNSA. Trimming shortened V by 3 bases and J by 3 bases, and 9 bases separated the two germline ends. The CDR3 coding sequence is TGTGCCAGCAGCTTCGGACAGACCAATCAGCCCCAGCATTTT. This codes for CASSFGQTNQPQHF. Complete variable domain (other parts from reference TRBV7-2 and TRBJ1-5): GAGVSQSPSNKVTEKGKDVELRCDPISGHTALYWYRQSLGQGLEFLIYFQGNSAPDKSGLPSDRFSAERTGGSVSTLTIQRTQQEDSAVYLCASSFGQTNQPQHFGDGTRLSIL.

The chain employs TRBV6-5 and TRBJ1-5, with TRBD1 identical over 8 bases. The CDR3 is made up of 13 amino acids. Germline V gene lookup returns CDR1 MNHEY and CDR2 SVGAGI. After removal of 6 bases from V and 5 bases from J, the junction contained 3 bases not matched to a gene. The DNA of the CDR3 is TGTGCCAGCAGATTGACAGGGGATCAGCCCCAGCATTTT. Translation gives CASRLTGDQPQHF.

This chain connects TRBV10-3 to TRBJ2-3, with D possibly TRBD2 on 6 matching bases. The CDR3 is made up of 14 amino acids. V was clipped by 4 bases and J by 2 bases, with 10 bases between them. Germline V gene sequence: CDR1 ENHRY, CDR2 SYGVKD. This chain's CDR3 is CAISGSGVTDTQYF. The CDR3 nucleotides are TGTGCCATCAGTGGCTCGGGGGTCACAGATACGCAGTATTTT.

J is TRBJ2-1 and V is TRBV5-1, with TRBD2 identical over 12 bases. The CDR3 consists of 16 residues. Trimming removed 7 bases from V and 0 bases from J; junction bases left unmatched: 5. Germline V CDR1 and CDR2: SGHRS, YFSETQ. The CDR3 sequence: CASRTSGASSYNEQFF. As DNA, the CDR3 is TGCGCCAGCCGGACTAGCGGGGCCAGCTCCTACAATGAGCAGTTCTTC.

The CDR3 here is CASRMTVLGKNIQYF. The CDR3 DNA sequence: TGTGCCAGCAGAATGACAGTTTTGGGCAAAAACATTCAGTACTTC. The gene calls are TRBV6-5 and TRBJ2-4; TRBD1 is a possible D gene (5 bases). CDR1 and CDR2 (germline): MNHEY, SVGAGI. With 6 bases removed from V and 3 bases from J, the gap between germline ends came to 15 bases. There are 15 residues in the CDR3.

The chain carries TRBV18 and TRBJ1-3; TRBD1 agrees at 10 bases. CDR1 is KGHSH, CDR2 LQKENI, per germline. Germline trimming cut 4 bases from V and 5 bases from J; bases unmatched to any gene: 8. The CDR3 loop spans 16 amino acids. The CDR3: CASSLPGTGARNTIYF. In DNA, the CDR3 is TGTGCCAGCTCACTCCCCGGGACAGGGGCCCGAAACACCATATATTTT. Variable domain in full (rest from reference TRBV18 and TRBJ1-3): NAGVMQNPRHLVRRRGQEARLRCSPMKGHSHVYWYRQLPEEGLKFMVYLQKENIIDESGMPKERFSAEFPKEGPSILRIQQVVRGDSAAYFCASSLPGTGARNTIYFGEGSWLTVV.

The rearrangement joins TRBV11-2 to TRBJ2-2; 10 bases are shared with TRBD2. V lost 3 bases and J lost 3; bases outside the gene matches: 1. The germline CDR1 and CDR2 sequences are SGHAT and FQNNGV. The CDR3 runs 15 residues. The CDR3 loop is CASSFSGGYTGELFF. CDR3 nucleotides: TGTGCCAGCAGCTTTAGCGGGGGGTACACCGGGGAGCTGTTTTTT.

The V and J genes are TRBV7-2 and TRBJ2-7; D may be TRBD1 (6 bases). There are 16 residues in the CDR3. Germline CDR1 and CDR2: SGHTA and FQGNSA. The V gene lost 5 bases and the J gene lost 1 base, with 18 bases spanning the gap. The CDR3 sequence: CASSPGQSYPSYEQYF. The CDR3 DNA sequence: TGTGCCAGCAGCCCCGGACAGTCCTACCCTTCCTACGAGCAGTACTTC.

The chain is built from TRBV19 and TRBJ2-7, with a tentative D call TRBD1 (5 bases). The CDR3 has 11 amino acids. V gave up 4 bases and J gave up 6 bases, with 7 bases separating them. CDR1 and CDR2 (germline): LNHDA, SQIVND (reference sequence). This CDR3 reads CASSRGREQYF. The CDR3 DNA sequence: TGTGCCAGTAGTAGGGGCCGCGAGCAGTACTTC.

This chain joins TRBV6-1 and TRBJ2-1, with D possibly TRBD2 on 6 matching bases. The CDR3 extends over 12 amino acids. The V and J ends lost 11 bases and 0 bases respectively, with 8 bases between them. CDR1 and CDR2 from the germline V gene are MNHNS and SASEGT. The CDR3 DNA reads TGTGCCGCGGGACCCTCCTACAATGAGCAGTTCTTC. Translating it yields CAAGPSYNEQFF.

The rearrangement links TRBV7-6 to TRBJ2-2; the D gene is possibly TRBD1 (5 bases). Between the trimmed V and J ends, which lost 5 bases and 6 bases, there was a span of 13 bases. There are 14 residues in the CDR3. Germline CDR1 reads SGHVS; CDR2 reads FNYEAQ. CDR3 loop: CASSGAGIAGELFF. CDR3 bases: TGTGCCAGCAGCGGGGCAGGGATCGCCGGGGAGCTGTTTTTT.